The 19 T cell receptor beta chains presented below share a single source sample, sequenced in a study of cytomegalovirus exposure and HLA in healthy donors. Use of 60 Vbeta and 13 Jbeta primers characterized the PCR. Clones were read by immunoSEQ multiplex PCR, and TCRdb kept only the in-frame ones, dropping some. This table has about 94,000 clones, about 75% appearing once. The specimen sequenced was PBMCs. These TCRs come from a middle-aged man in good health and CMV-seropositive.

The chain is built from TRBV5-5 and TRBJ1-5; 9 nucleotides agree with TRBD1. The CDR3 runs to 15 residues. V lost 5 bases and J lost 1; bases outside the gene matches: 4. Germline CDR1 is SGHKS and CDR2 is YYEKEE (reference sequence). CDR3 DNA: TGTGCCAGCAGACGGACAGGGGTGAGCAATCAGCCCCAGCATTTT. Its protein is CASRRTGVSNQPQHF.

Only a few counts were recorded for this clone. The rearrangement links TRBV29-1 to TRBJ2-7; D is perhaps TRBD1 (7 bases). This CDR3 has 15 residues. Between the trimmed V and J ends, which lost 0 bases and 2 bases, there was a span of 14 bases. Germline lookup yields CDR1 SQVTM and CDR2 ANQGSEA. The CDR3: CSVEDPGGSAYEQYF. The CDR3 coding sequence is TGCAGCGTTGAAGATCCAGGGGGGTCCGCCTACGAGCAGTACTTC.

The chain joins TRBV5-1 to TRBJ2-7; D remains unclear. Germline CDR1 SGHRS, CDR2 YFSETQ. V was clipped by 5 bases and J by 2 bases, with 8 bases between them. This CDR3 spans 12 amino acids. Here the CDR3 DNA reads TGCGCCAGCAGGTCAAGCACCTACGAGCAGTACTTC. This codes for CASRSSTYEQYF.

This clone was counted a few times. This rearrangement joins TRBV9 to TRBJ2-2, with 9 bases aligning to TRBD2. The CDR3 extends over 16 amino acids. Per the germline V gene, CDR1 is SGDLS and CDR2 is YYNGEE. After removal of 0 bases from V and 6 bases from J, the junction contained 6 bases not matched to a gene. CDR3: CASSVGGGGAPGELFF. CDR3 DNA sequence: TGTGCCAGCAGCGTAGGCGGCGGGGGGGCGCCCGGGGAGCTGTTTTTT.

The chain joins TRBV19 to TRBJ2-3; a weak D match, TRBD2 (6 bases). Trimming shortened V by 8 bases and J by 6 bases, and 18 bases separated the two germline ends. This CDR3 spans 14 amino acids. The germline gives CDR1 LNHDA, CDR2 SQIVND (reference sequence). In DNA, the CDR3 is TGTGCCAGTGGAGGGAACCATATAGGGGATACGCAGTATTTT. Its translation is CASGGNHIGDTQYF.

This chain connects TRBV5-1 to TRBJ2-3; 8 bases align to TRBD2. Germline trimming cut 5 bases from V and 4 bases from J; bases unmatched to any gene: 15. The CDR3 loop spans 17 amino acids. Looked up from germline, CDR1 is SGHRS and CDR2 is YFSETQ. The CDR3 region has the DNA TGCGCCAGCAGTCCAAGCGGGGGAGCCGGGCGGGCAGATACGCAGTATTTT. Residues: CASSPSGGAGRADTQYF.

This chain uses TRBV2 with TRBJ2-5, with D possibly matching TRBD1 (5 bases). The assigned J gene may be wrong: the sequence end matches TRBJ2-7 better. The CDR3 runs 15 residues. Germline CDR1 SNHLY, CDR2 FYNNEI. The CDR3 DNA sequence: TGTGCCAGCAGTGGGGGCGTGAAGCAGGCTGGCGAGCAGTACTTC. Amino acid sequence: CASSGGVKQAGEQYF.

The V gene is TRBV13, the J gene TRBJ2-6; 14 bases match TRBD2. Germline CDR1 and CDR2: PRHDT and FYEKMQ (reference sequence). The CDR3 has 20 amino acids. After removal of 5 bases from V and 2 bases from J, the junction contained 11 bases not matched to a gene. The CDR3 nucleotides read TGTGCCAGCAGCCTATGGACTAGCGGGGGGACGAGCCCTGGGGCCAACGTCCTGACTTTC. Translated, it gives CASSLWTSGGTSPGANVLTF.

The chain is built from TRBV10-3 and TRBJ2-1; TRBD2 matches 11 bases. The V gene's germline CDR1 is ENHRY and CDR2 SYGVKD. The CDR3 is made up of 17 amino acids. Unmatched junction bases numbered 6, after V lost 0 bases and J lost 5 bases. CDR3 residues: CAISESNGGLADNEQFF. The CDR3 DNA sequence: TGTGCCATCAGTGAGTCGAATGGGGGACTAGCGGACAATGAGCAGTTCTTC.

The DNA for the CDR3 is TGTGCCAGCGCCATCGCTAGAGCCTACGAGCAGTACTTC. This translates into CASAIARAYEQYF. This chain connects TRBV6-6 to TRBJ2-7; D not certain. Germline lookup yields CDR1 MNHNY and CDR2 SVGAGI (reference sequence). This CDR3 comprises 13 residues. Trimming cost V 8 bases and J 2 bases, with 13 bases left between them.

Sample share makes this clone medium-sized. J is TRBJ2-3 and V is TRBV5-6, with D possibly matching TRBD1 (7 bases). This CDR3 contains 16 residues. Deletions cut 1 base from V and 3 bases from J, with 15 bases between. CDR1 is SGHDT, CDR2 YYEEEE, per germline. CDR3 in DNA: TGTGCCAGCAGCTTGTGGGCAGGGGGGCTGACAGATACGCAGTATTTT. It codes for CASSLWAGGLTDTQYF.

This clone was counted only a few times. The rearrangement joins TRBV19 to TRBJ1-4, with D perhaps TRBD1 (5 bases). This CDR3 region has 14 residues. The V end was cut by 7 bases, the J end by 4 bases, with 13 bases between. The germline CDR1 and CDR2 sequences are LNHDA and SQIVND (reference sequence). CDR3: CASKAGQLNEKLFF. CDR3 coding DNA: TGTGCCAGTAAGGCGGGGCAGCTTAATGAAAAACTGTTTTTT.

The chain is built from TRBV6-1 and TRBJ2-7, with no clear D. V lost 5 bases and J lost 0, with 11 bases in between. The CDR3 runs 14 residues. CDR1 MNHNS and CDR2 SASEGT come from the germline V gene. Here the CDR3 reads CASSKDSSSYEQYF. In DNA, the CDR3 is TGTGCCAGCAGTAAAGACTCGAGCTCCTACGAGCAGTACTTC.

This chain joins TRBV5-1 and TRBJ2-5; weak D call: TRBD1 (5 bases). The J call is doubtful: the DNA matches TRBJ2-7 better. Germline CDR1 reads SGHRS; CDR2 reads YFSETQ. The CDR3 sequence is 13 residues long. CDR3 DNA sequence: TGCGCCATTCCACAGGTAGTGGGCTACGAGCAGTACTTC. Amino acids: CAIPQVVGYEQYF.

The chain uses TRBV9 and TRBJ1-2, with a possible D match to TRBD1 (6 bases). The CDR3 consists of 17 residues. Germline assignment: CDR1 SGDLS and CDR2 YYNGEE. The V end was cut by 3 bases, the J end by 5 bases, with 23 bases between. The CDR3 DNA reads TGTGCCAGCAGCGGGGAGACAGGAACAATCTCCGGGTATGGCTACACCTTC. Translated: CASSGETGTISGYGYTF.

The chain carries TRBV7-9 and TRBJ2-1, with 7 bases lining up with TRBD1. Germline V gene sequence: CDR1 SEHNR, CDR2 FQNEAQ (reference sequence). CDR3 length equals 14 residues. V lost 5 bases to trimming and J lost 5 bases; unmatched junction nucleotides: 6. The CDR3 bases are TGTGCCAGCAGCCCCGGACAGGCTCACAATGAGCAGTTCTTC. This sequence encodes CASSPGQAHNEQFF.

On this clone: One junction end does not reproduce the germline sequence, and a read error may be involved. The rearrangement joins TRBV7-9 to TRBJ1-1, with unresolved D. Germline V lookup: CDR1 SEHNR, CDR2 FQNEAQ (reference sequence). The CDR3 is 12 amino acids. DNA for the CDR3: TGTTCCAGCAGCTTTCAGTTCACTGAAGCTTTCTTT. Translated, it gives CSSSFQFTEAFF.

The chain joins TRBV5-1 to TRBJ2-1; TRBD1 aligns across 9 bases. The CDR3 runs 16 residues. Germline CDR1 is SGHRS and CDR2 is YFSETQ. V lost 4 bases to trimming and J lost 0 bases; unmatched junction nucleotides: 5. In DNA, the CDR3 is TGCGCCAGCAGCCAGGGACAGGGCACCTCCTACAATGAGCAGTTCTTC. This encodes CASSQGQGTSYNEQFF.

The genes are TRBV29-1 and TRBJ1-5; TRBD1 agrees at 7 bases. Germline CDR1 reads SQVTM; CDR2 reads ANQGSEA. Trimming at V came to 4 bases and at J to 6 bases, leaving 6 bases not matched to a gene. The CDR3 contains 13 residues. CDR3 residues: CSVAADRVQPQHF. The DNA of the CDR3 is TGCAGCGTTGCGGCAGACAGGGTTCAGCCCCAGCATTTT. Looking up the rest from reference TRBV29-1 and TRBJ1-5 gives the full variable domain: SAVISQKPSRDICQRGTSLTIQCQVDSQVTMMFWYRQQPGQSLTLIATANQGSEATYESGFVIDKFPISRPNLTFSTLTVSNMSPEDSSIYLCSVAADRVQPQHFGDGTRLSIL.